This is a list of T cell receptor beta chains from one sample in a study of CD8+ T cells in alopecia areata. The table came from immunoSEQ multiplex PCR; TCRdb's copy has only in-frame clones and leaves some out. This sample has 140,000 to 150,000 clones, with approximately 87% found just once. The material was CD8+ T cells sorted from blood, obtained at week 0. These receptors were collected from a human donor with alopecia areata. CDR3s include the opening cysteine and the closing phenylalanine or tryptophan. D genes are given only for firm matches. Part of the rows lack a size; the others show once, few, many or a class for expanded clones.

V gene: TRBV29-1
clone size: once
J gene: TRBJ2-7
D gene: -
CDR3 protein: CSVVTGNSYEQYF
CDR3 DNA: TGCAGCGTTGTCACAGGGAACTCCTACGAGCAGTACTTC

V gene: TRBV5-6
clone size: -
J gene: TRBJ2-1
D gene: TRBD2
CDR3 protein: CASSLGTSGRYNEQFF
CDR3 DNA: TGTGCCAGCAGCTTAGGGACTAGCGGGAGGTACAATGAGCAGTTCTTC

V gene: TRBV30
clone size: -
J gene: TRBJ2-3
D gene: -
CDR3 protein: CAWSGWWLADTQYF
CDR3 DNA: TGTGCCTGGAGCGGATGGTGGTTAGCAGATACGCAGTATTTT

V gene: TRBV5-4
clone size: -
J gene: TRBJ2-7
D gene: TRBD2
CDR3 protein: CASPSPSRGGTLYEQYF
CDR3 DNA: TGTGCCAGCCCGAGCCCCTCGCGGGGGGGTACCCTCTACGAGCAGTACTTC

V gene: TRBV27
clone size: once
J gene: TRBJ2-1
D gene: TRBD2
CDR3 protein: CASSPDGLAGVINEQFF
CDR3 DNA: TGTGCCAGCAGTCCGGACGGGCTAGCGGGAGTAATAAATGAGCAGTTCTTC

V gene: TRBV6-1
clone size: -
J gene: TRBJ2-3
D gene: -
CDR3 protein: CASRERDVPITDTQYF
CDR3 DNA: TGTGCCAGCAGGGAACGGGACGTACCGATCACAGATACGCAGTATTTT

V gene: TRBV6-5
clone size: -
J gene: TRBJ1-3
D gene: -
CDR3 protein: CASSYWSLFSGNTIYF
CDR3 DNA: TGTGCCAGCAGTTACTGGTCCCTGTTCTCTGGAAACACCATATATTTT

V gene: TRBV18
clone size: once
J gene: TRBJ2-1
D gene: TRBD1
CDR3 protein: CASSPDELRGTGVGEQFF
CDR3 DNA: TGTGCCAGCTCACCAGACGAATTACGCGGGACAGGGGTCGGTGAGCAGTTCTTC

V gene: TRBV5-5
clone size: -
J gene: TRBJ2-5
D gene: -
CDR3 protein: CASSPVGETQYF
CDR3 DNA: TGTGCCAGCAGCCCCGTCGGGGAGACCCAGTACTTC

V gene: TRBV7-7
clone size: -
J gene: TRBJ2-1
D gene: TRBD2
CDR3 protein: CASSVGSSGGSEQFF
CDR3 DNA: TGTGCCAGCAGCGTAGGATCTAGCGGGGGGTCCGAGCAGTTCTTC

V gene: TRBV10-3
clone size: -
J gene: TRBJ2-5
D gene: -
CDR3 protein: CAISISGSLETQYF
CDR3 DNA: TGTGCCATCAGCATCTCCGGGAGTCTAGAGACCCAGTACTTC

V gene: TRBV29-1
clone size: -
J gene: TRBJ2-7
D gene: -
CDR3 protein: CSVCCLGDSYEQYF
CDR3 DNA: TGCAGCGTTTGTTGTTTAGGGGATTCCTACGAGCAGTACTTC

V gene: TRBV27
clone size: -
J gene: TRBJ2-3
D gene: TRBD2
CDR3 protein: CASSLSGVTDTQYF
CDR3 DNA: TGTGCCAGCAGTCTTAGCGGGGTTACAGATACGCAGTATTTT

V gene: TRBV23-1
clone size: -
J gene: TRBJ2-2
D gene: TRBD1
CDR3 protein: CASSLAGPQGAGRPTGELFF
CDR3 DNA: TGCGCCAGCAGTCTGGCCGGTCCACAGGGGGCGGGGAGGCCCACCGGGGAGCTGTTTTTT